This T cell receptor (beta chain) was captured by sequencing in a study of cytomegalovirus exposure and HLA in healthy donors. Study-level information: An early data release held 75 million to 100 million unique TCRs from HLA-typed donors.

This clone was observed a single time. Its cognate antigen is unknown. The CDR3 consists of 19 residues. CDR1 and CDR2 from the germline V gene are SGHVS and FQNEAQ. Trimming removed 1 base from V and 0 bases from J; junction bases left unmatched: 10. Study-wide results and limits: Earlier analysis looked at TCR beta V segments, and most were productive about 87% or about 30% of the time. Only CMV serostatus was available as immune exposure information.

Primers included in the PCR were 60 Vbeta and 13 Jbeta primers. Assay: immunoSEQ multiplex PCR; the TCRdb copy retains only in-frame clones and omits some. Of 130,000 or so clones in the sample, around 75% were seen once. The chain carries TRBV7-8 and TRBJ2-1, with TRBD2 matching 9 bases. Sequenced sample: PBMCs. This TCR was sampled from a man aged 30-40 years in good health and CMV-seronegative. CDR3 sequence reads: CASSLVLAGGPSSYNEQFF. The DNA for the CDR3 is TGTGCCAGCAGCTTAGTACTAGCGGGTGGACCTAGCTCCTACAATGAGCAGTTCTTC.